This TCR beta chain was captured in a study of blood T cell repertoires in COVID-19. Looking at the study overall: Sample material is recorded as cDNA or gDNA derived from T cells, B-cell-depleted T cells, or PBMCs.

V lost 4 bases and J 0 bases, leaving 10 bases between the germline ends. This CDR3 comprises 15 residues. The germline V gene has CDR1 LGHDT and CDR2 YNNKEL (reference sequence). This clone came up once. In the source study's methods: Scientists estimated how many nucleated cells there were by amplifying reference gene primers. Profiling relied on immunoSEQ multiplex PCR, and the TCRdb table lists in-frame clones only, not all of them. The V and J calls and the clone size are those of that table, but D and trimming were determined from the DNA. The sample has about 91,000 clones, approximately 77% seen once.

Material: peripheral blood. The clonotype originates from a woman aged 80 or older with acute or convalescent COVID-19. V usage is TRBV3-1 (or the pseudogene TRBV3-2) and J usage is TRBJ1-3; D is possibly TRBD1 (6 bases). The CDR3 region has the DNA TGTGCCAGCAGCCGCAGGGGATACTCTGGAAACACCATATATTTT. It translates to CASSRRGYSGNTIYF.